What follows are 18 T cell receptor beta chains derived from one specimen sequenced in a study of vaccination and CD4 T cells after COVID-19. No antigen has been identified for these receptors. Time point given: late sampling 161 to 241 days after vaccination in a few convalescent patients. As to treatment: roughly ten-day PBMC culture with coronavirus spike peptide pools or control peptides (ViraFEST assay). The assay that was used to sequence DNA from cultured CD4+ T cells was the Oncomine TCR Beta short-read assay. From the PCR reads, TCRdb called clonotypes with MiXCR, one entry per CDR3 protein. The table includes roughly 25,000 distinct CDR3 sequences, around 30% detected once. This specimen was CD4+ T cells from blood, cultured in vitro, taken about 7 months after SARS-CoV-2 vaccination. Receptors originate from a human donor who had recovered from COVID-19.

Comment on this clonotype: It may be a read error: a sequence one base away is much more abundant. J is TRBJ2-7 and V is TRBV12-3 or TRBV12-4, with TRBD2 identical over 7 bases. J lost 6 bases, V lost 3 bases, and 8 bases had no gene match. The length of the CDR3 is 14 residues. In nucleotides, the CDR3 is TGTGCCAGCAGTTTGGGGAGGGAGGGCTGCGAGCAGTACTTC. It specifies CASSLGREGCEQYF.

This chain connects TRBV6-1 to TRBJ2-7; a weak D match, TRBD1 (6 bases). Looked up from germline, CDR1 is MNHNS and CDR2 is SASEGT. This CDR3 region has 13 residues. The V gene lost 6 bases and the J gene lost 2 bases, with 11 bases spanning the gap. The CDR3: CASRFGQPYEQYF. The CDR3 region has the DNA TGTGCCAGCAGATTCGGACAGCCCTACGAGCAGTACTTC.

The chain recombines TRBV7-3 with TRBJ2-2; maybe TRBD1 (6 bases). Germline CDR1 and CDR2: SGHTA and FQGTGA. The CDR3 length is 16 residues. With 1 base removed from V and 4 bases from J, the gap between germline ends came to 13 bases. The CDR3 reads CASSLSRGSGTGELFF. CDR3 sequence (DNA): TGTGCCAGCAGCTTAAGCAGGGGATCGGGCACCGGGGAGCTGTTTTTT.

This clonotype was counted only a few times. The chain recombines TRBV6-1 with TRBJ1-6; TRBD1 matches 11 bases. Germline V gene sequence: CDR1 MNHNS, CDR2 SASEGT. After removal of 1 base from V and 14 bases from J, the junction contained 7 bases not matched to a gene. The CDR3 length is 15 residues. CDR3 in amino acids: CASSEVWTGGGTLHF. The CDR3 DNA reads TGTGCCAGCAGTGAAGTATGGACAGGGGGCGGCACCCTCCACTTT.

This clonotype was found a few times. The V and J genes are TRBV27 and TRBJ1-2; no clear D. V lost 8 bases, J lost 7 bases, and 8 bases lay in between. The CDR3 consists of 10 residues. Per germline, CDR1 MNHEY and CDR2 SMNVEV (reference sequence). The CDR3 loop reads CASEEGGYTF. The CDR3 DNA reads TGTGCCAGCGAAGAGGGTGGCTACACCTTC.

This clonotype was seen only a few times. This CDR3 is CASSLEAGGPHEQFF. CDR3 sequence (DNA): TGTGCCAGCAGCTTAGAAGCGGGAGGGCCCCATGAGCAGTTCTTC. The chain is built from TRBV7-2 and TRBJ2-1; 10 nucleotides line up with TRBD2. Unmatched junction bases numbered 5, after V lost 1 base and J lost 8 bases. CDR1 and CDR2 from the germline V gene are SGHTA and FQGNSA. The CDR3 covers 15 residues.

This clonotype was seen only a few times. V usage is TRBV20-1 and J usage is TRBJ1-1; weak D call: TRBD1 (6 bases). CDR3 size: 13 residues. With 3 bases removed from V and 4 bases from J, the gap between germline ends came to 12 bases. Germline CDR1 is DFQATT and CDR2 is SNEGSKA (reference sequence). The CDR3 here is CSASTTGTTEAFF. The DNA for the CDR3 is TGCAGTGCTAGTACTACAGGGACCACTGAAGCTTTCTTT.

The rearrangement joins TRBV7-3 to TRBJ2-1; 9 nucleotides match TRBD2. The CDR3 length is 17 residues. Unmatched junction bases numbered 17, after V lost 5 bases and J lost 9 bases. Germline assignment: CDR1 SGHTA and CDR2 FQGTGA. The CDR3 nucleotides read TGTGCCAGCAGCCGGTGGGGGGTGCGGGAGGGCCTCGGTGAGCAGTTCTTC. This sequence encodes CASSRWGVREGLGEQFF.

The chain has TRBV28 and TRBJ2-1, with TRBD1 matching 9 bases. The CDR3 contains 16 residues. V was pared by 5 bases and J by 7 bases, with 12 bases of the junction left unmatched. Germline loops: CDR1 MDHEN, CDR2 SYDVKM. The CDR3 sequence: CASSPPPGQGRNEQFF. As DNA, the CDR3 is TGTGCCAGCAGTCCTCCTCCGGGACAGGGTCGGAATGAGCAGTTCTTC.

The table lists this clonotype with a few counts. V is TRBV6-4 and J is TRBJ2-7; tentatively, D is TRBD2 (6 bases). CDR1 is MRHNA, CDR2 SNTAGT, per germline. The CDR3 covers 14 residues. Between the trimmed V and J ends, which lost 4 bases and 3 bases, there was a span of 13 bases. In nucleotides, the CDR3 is TGTGCCAGCAGTGTCCTAGCGCGAGTCTACGAGCAGTACTTC. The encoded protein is CASSVLARVYEQYF.

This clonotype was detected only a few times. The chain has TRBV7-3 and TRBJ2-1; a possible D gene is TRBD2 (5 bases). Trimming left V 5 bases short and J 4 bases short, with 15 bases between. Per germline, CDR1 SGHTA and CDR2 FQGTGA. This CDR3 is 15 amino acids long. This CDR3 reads CASSKRDAVYNEQFF. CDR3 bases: TGTGCCAGCAGCAAACGGGATGCGGTTTACAATGAGCAGTTCTTC.

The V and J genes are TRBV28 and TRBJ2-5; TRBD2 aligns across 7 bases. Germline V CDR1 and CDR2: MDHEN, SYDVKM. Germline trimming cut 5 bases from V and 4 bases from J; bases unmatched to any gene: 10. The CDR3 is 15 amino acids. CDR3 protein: CASSLGRERRETQYF. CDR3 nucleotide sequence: TGTGCCAGCAGTCTAGGGCGGGAGAGGCGAGAGACCCAGTACTTC.

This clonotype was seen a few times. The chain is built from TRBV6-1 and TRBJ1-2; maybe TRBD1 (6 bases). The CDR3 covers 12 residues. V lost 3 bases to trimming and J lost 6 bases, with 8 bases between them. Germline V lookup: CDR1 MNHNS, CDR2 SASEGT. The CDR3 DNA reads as TGTGCCAGCAGTGACAGGGGTAATGGCTACACCTTC. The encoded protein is CASSDRGNGYTF.

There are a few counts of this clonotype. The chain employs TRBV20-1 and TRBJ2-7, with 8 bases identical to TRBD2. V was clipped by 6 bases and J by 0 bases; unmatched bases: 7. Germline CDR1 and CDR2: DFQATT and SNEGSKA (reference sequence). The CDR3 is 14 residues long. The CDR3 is CSAALAESSYEQYF. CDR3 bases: TGCAGTGCCGCACTAGCGGAGAGCTCCTACGAGCAGTACTTC.

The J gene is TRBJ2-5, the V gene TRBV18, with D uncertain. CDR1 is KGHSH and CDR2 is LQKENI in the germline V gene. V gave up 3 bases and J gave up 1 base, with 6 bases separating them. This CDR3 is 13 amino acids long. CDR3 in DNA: TGTGCCAGCTCACCCGGAATCCAAGAGACCCAGTACTTC. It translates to CASSPGIQETQYF.

The chain's CDR3 is CASSLVGGILAREWVYEQYF. CDR3 DNA: TGTGCCAGCAGCTTAGTCGGGGGGATCCTAGCGCGGGAGTGGGTCTACGAGCAGTACTTC. The gene calls are TRBV7-2 and TRBJ2-7, with 7 positions matching TRBD2. CDR1 is SGHTA and CDR2 is FQGNSA in the germline V gene. V shed 1 base, J shed 3 bases, and the junction held 21 bases outside the gene matches. The CDR3 has 20 residues.

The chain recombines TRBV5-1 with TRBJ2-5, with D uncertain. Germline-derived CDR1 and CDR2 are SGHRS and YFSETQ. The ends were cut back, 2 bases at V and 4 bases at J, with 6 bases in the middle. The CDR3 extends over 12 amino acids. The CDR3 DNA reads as TGCGCCAGCAGCTTCAAGGGAGAGACCCAGTACTTC. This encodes CASSFKGETQYF.

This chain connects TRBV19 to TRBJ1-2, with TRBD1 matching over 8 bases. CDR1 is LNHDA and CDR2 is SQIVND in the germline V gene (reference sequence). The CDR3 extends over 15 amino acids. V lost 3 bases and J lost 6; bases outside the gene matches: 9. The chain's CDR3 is CASSMSRGRDHGYTF. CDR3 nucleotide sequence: TGTGCCAGTAGTATGTCCAGGGGGCGCGATCATGGCTACACCTTC.